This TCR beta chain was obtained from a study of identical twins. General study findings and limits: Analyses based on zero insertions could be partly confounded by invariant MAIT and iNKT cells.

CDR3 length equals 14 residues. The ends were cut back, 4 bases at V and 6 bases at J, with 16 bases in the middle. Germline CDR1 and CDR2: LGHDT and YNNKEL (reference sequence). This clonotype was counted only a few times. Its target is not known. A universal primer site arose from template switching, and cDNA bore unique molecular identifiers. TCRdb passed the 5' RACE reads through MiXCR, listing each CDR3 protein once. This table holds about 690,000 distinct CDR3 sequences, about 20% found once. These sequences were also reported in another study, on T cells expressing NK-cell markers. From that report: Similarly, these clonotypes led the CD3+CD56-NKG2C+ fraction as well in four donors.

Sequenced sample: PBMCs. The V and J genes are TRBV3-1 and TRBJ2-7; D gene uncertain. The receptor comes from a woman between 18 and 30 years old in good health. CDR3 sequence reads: CASSPSSGTAEQYF. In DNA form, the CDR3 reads TGTGCCAGCAGCCCTTCGTCAGGAACAGCCGAGCAGTACTTC.